This entry features one TCR beta chain sequence. Its antigen is as yet unknown. This specimen belongs to a study of beta chain features in type 1 diabetes. Study background: Investigators examined 107,917,701 sorted cells across all samples.

The single heparinised draw taken from each donor contained roughly 100 mL of blood on average. TCRB transcripts that were expressed got sequenced, as all of the isolated RNA had been reverse transcribed. Sequencing was performed with immunoSEQ multiplex PCR; in TCRdb, only in-frame clones are kept and a portion is missing. This table holds about 280,000 clones, about 15% found once. Study conclusions and caveats: Individuals with type 1 diabetes displayed fewer insertions and more deletions at VDJ junctions. There was a moderate but significant shortening of TCRB CDR3s in all four CD4+ subsets of Type 1 diabetes patients.

This clonotype was sampled from a man between 18 and 35 years old with type 1 diabetes. Sequencing used naive CD4+ T cells from blood.

In nucleotides, the CDR3 is TGTGCCTGGAAACAGGGAGAAGACACCGGGGAGCTGTTTTTT. Translating it yields CAWKQGEDTGELFF. V and J are TRBV30 and TRBJ2-2; D might be TRBD1 (6 bases). CDR1 and CDR2 from the germline V gene are GTSNPN and SVGIG (reference sequence). CDR3 length: 14 residues. V shed 4 bases and J shed 3 bases, with 12 bases lying between them. Full variable domain (outside the CDR3, taken from reference TRBV30 and TRBJ2-2): SQTIHQWPATLVQPVGSPLSLECTVEGTSNPNLYWYRQAAGRGLQLLFYSVGIGQISSEVPQNLSASRPQDRQFILSSKKLLLSDSGFYLCAWKQGEDTGELFFGEGSRLTVL.